The sequence of this T cell receptor beta chain was determined in a study of shared clonotypes between healthy human individuals. V shed 3 bases, J shed 0 bases, and the junction held 8 bases outside the gene matches. CDR1 is ENHRY and CDR2 is SYGVKD in the germline V gene. The CDR3 is 17 residues long. Here immunoSEQ multiplex PCR was the method, and the copy in TCRdb shows in-frame clones only, minus some. The sample includes about 590,000 clones, around 95% seen only once; the top ten take about 0.11%. It was CD45RO-negative cells, positively selected for CCR7, that made up naive CD8 cells, with terminally differentiated effector memory CD45RA+ cells excluded.

Sequencing was done on a sample of naive CD8+ T cells sorted from blood. This chain joins TRBV10-3 and TRBJ1-3; 7 nucleotides align to TRBD1. The sequence derives from a woman in her twenties or thirties in good health. CDR3 sequence reads: CAISDGGQKRSGNTIYF. The CDR3 DNA follows: TGTGCCATCAGTGATGGGGGACAGAAACGCTCTGGAAACACCATATATTTT.